This is a list of T cell receptor beta chains from one sample in a study of blood T cell repertoires in COVID-19. This table comes from immunoSEQ multiplex PCR, and its TCRdb copy is limited to in-frame clones, with some not included. The data hold roughly 150,000 clones, with about 86% observed a single time. The specimen sequenced was peripheral blood. These receptors all stem from an older woman with COVID-19, enrolled during active disease. Both conserved end residues are part of each CDR3. Fields, in order: J gene, D gene, clone size, V gene, CDR3 DNA, CDR3 protein. A D gene is named only where the DNA matches it firmly. The size entry is marked missing in some rows and otherwise reads once, few, many or a size class.

j_gene: TRBJ2-3; d_gene: -; abundance: -; v_gene: TRBV2; CDR3nt: TGTGCCAGCAGTGAGTCCTCCGGGACATACACAGATACGCAGTATTTT; CDR3aa: CASSESSGTYTDTQYF
j_gene: TRBJ2-5; d_gene: -; abundance: once; v_gene: TRBV5-6; CDR3nt: TGTGCCAGCAGCCCAAGTCTTAGTACCCAAGAGACCCAGTACTTC; CDR3aa: CASSPSLSTQETQYF
j_gene: TRBJ1-6; d_gene: -; abundance: -; v_gene: TRBV6-6; CDR3nt: TGTGCCAGCAGCGACAGGAGGCCCGTGAATTCACCCCTCCACTTT; CDR3aa: CASSDRRPVNSPLHF
j_gene: TRBJ2-2; d_gene: TRBD1; abundance: -; v_gene: TRBV6-5; CDR3nt: TGTGCCAGCATTCGAGGGGGCGAGAACACCGGGGAGCTGTTTTTT; CDR3aa: CASIRGGENTGELFF
j_gene: TRBJ1-4; d_gene: TRBD1; abundance: once; v_gene: TRBV5-1; CDR3nt: TGCGCCAGCAGCTCGGGGACAGGGGCGCGGGAAAAACTGTTTTTT; CDR3aa: CASSSGTGAREKLFF
j_gene: TRBJ1-5; d_gene: TRBD1; abundance: -; v_gene: TRBV29-1; CDR3nt: TGCAGCGTCGGGACAGGGCCGCATCAGCCCCAGCATTTT; CDR3aa: CSVGTGPHQPQHF
j_gene: TRBJ1-6; d_gene: TRBD1; abundance: -; v_gene: TRBV6-4; CDR3nt: TGTGCCAGCAGGGCGGGACAGGGGAACTCACCCCTCCACTTT; CDR3aa: CASRAGQGNSPLHF
j_gene: TRBJ1-6; d_gene: -; abundance: -; v_gene: TRBV28; CDR3nt: TGTGCCGGCCGCAGTGTGCGGAATTCACCCCTCCACTTT; CDR3aa: CAGRSVRNSPLHF
j_gene: TRBJ2-7; d_gene: -; abundance: -; v_gene: TRBV19; CDR3nt: TGTGCCAGTTCTCAGGGGAGTGTGGCCTACGAGCAGTACTTC; CDR3aa: CASSQGSVAYEQYF
j_gene: TRBJ2-2; d_gene: -; abundance: -; v_gene: TRBV7-2; CDR3nt: TGTGCCAGCAGCTTAATTCGAGTCGCCGGGGAGCTGTTTTTT; CDR3aa: CASSLIRVAGELFF
j_gene: TRBJ2-5; d_gene: -; abundance: -; v_gene: TRBV21-1; CDR3nt: TGTGCCAGCAGCCGAAATCCGACAGGATCCCTTCGCCGACAAGAGACCCAGTACTTC; CDR3aa: CASSRNPTGSLRRQETQYF
j_gene: TRBJ1-4; d_gene: TRBD1; abundance: few; v_gene: TRBV28; CDR3nt: TGTGCCAGCAGTCCCCCGGGACAGGGCAATGAAAAACTGTTTTTT; CDR3aa: CASSPPGQGNEKLFF
j_gene: TRBJ1-1; d_gene: TRBD1; abundance: few; v_gene: TRBV25-1; CDR3nt: TGTGCCAGCAGTGACAGGGGGCGTACTGAAGCTTTCTTT; CDR3aa: CASSDRGRTEAFF
j_gene: TRBJ1-6; d_gene: -; abundance: -; v_gene: TRBV9; CDR3nt: TGTGCCAGCAGCGTCCCAAATTCACCCCTCCACTTT; CDR3aa: CASSVPNSPLHF
j_gene: TRBJ1-1; d_gene: -; abundance: -; v_gene: TRBV5-1; CDR3nt: TGCGCCAGCAGCTTTCTAGGTTCGGTGCCCCAGGAAGCTTTCTTT; CDR3aa: CASSFLGSVPQEAFF
j_gene: TRBJ2-7; d_gene: TRBD2; abundance: -; v_gene: TRBV3-1/TRBV3-2; CDR3nt: TGTGCCAGCAGCCAAGTTGGGGGGGGCGAGCAGTACTTC; CDR3aa: CASSQVGGGEQYF
j_gene: TRBJ1-3; d_gene: -; abundance: -; v_gene: TRBV7-3; CDR3nt: TGTGCCAGCAGCCTTAACCGGGAGTCTGGAAACACCATATATTTT; CDR3aa: CASSLNRESGNTIYF
j_gene: TRBJ2-7; d_gene: -; abundance: -; v_gene: TRBV5-1; CDR3nt: TGCGCCAGCAGCTTGGATTTTGGGGCTTCCTACGAGCAGTACTTC; CDR3aa: CASSLDFGASYEQYF
j_gene: TRBJ2-1; d_gene: -; abundance: -; v_gene: TRBV7-2; CDR3nt: TGTGCCAGCAGTCCAGAGGCTAGCGCGTACAATGAGCAGTTCTTC; CDR3aa: CASSPEASAYNEQFF
j_gene: TRBJ2-7; d_gene: TRBD1; abundance: -; v_gene: TRBV18; CDR3nt: TGTGCCAGCTCACGAAGTGGACAGGGAAACGAGCAGTACTTC; CDR3aa: CASSRSGQGNEQYF
j_gene: TRBJ1-2; d_gene: TRBD1; abundance: few; v_gene: TRBV12-3/TRBV12-4; CDR3nt: TGTGCCAGCAGAGGGGACAGAGGTGGCTACACCTTC; CDR3aa: CASRGDRGGYTF
j_gene: TRBJ1-6; d_gene: TRBD1; abundance: -; v_gene: TRBV7-8; CDR3nt: TGTGCCAGCAGCCCTGGACAGGGGCTGTATAATTCACCCCTCCACTTT; CDR3aa: CASSPGQGLYNSPLHF
j_gene: TRBJ2-7; d_gene: TRBD2; abundance: -; v_gene: TRBV9; CDR3nt: TGTGCCAGCAGCGTAGAGGCTAGCGGGGAATGGGAGCAGTACTTC; CDR3aa: CASSVEASGEWEQYF
j_gene: TRBJ1-4; d_gene: -; abundance: -; v_gene: TRBV3-1/TRBV3-2; CDR3nt: TGTGCCAGCAGCCAAGGGGGGCAGGGGTTTAATGAAAAACTGTTTTTT; CDR3aa: CASSQGGQGFNEKLFF
j_gene: TRBJ1-6; d_gene: -; abundance: once; v_gene: TRBV15; CDR3nt: TGTGCCACCAGCGTATACATGGGACATTCCCGGGATTCACCCCTCCACTTT; CDR3aa: CATSVYMGHSRDSPLHF
j_gene: TRBJ2-7; d_gene: TRBD2; abundance: -; v_gene: TRBV28; CDR3nt: TGTGCCAGCATTGCTAGCGGGGGGTTATACGAGCAGTACTTC; CDR3aa: CASIASGGLYEQYF
j_gene: TRBJ1-3; d_gene: TRBD1; abundance: -; v_gene: TRBV5-4; CDR3nt: TGTGCCAGCAGCTTGGGGGACAGGGGGCCTGGAAACACCATATATTTT; CDR3aa: CASSLGDRGPGNTIYF
j_gene: TRBJ1-6; d_gene: -; abundance: -; v_gene: TRBV19; CDR3nt: TGTGCCAGTAGGAGGGCCCCTATCGAAGATTCACCCCTCCACTTT; CDR3aa: CASRRAPIEDSPLHF
j_gene: TRBJ2-1; d_gene: TRBD1; abundance: -; v_gene: TRBV4-1; CDR3nt: TGCGCCAGCAGCTCGGGACAGGGTTTTGATGAGCAGTTCTTC; CDR3aa: CASSSGQGFDEQFF
j_gene: TRBJ1-6; d_gene: -; abundance: -; v_gene: TRBV6-6; CDR3nt: TGTGCCAGCAGTTACGGGGGGGAATCACCCCTCCACTTT; CDR3aa: CASSYGGESPLHF
j_gene: TRBJ1-2; d_gene: -; abundance: -; v_gene: TRBV6-5; CDR3nt: TGTGCCAGCAGTTCAGTTAAACAGGGAAATAACTATGGCTACACCTTC; CDR3aa: CASSSVKQGNNYGYTF
j_gene: TRBJ1-6; d_gene: TRBD1; abundance: few; v_gene: TRBV27; CDR3nt: TGTGCCAGCAGTATCGGGACAGGGGGTTTGGATTCACCCCTCCACTTT; CDR3aa: CASSIGTGGLDSPLHF
j_gene: TRBJ1-1; d_gene: -; abundance: -; v_gene: TRBV7-9; CDR3nt: TGTGCCAGCAGCTTGGGGACAAGTGTGAACACTGAAGCTTTCTTT; CDR3aa: CASSLGTSVNTEAFF
j_gene: TRBJ1-2; d_gene: TRBD1; abundance: -; v_gene: TRBV28; CDR3nt: TGTGCCACTGGACAGGGGTACCTCTATGGCTACACCTTC; CDR3aa: CATGQGYLYGYTF
j_gene: TRBJ1-3; d_gene: -; abundance: -; v_gene: TRBV7-2; CDR3nt: TGTGCCAGCAGCTTGGTAGGGAGCTCTGGAAACACCATATATTTT; CDR3aa: CASSLVGSSGNTIYF
j_gene: TRBJ1-1; d_gene: TRBD1; abundance: -; v_gene: TRBV6-5; CDR3nt: TGTGCCAGCAGTTATCGAGGGGGCGAGGGCACTGAAGCTTTCTTT; CDR3aa: CASSYRGGEGTEAFF
j_gene: TRBJ2-2; d_gene: -; abundance: once; v_gene: TRBV15; CDR3nt: TGTGCCACCAGCAGAGATCCCGCAGGGATAAACACCGGGGAGCTGTTTTTT; CDR3aa: CATSRDPAGINTGELFF
j_gene: TRBJ2-2; d_gene: -; abundance: -; v_gene: TRBV20-1; CDR3nt: TGCAGTGCTAGTAACCGGGGAGCTAACACCGGGGAGCTGTTTTTT; CDR3aa: CSASNRGANTGELFF
j_gene: TRBJ2-3; d_gene: TRBD2; abundance: -; v_gene: TRBV7-9; CDR3nt: TGTGCCAGCAGCTTAGCTAGCGGGGGTGGCACAGATACGCAGTATTTT; CDR3aa: CASSLASGGGTDTQYF
j_gene: TRBJ2-2; d_gene: -; abundance: -; v_gene: TRBV7-8; CDR3nt: TGTGCCAGCAGCTCCACTCTGAACACCGGGGAGCTGTTTTTT; CDR3aa: CASSSTLNTGELFF
j_gene: TRBJ2-5; d_gene: TRBD2; abundance: once; v_gene: TRBV20-1; CDR3nt: TGCAGTGCTAGTCCCCCGGGGCGAGCGGGGGGCGGAGAGACCCAGTACTTC; CDR3aa: CSASPPGRAGGGETQYF
j_gene: TRBJ1-5; d_gene: -; abundance: -; v_gene: TRBV6-4; CDR3nt: TGTGCCAGCAGGCAGGAACTGGCGAAAAGCAATCAGCCCCAGCATTTT; CDR3aa: CASRQELAKSNQPQHF
j_gene: TRBJ1-2; d_gene: -; abundance: -; v_gene: TRBV28; CDR3nt: TGTGCCAGCAGTTTCCCGGGGGATGGCTATGGCTACACCTTC; CDR3aa: CASSFPGDGYGYTF
j_gene: TRBJ1-5; d_gene: TRBD1; abundance: -; v_gene: TRBV7-9; CDR3nt: TGTGCCAGCAGCTTAGCGGGACAGGGGAAGGGTCAGCCCCAGCATTTT; CDR3aa: CASSLAGQGKGQPQHF
j_gene: TRBJ2-1; d_gene: TRBD2; abundance: few; v_gene: TRBV11-2; CDR3nt: TGTGCCAGCAGCTTGACACTAGCGGGGGGGTCCTACAATGAGCAGTTCTTC; CDR3aa: CASSLTLAGGSYNEQFF
j_gene: TRBJ2-1; d_gene: TRBD2; abundance: -; v_gene: TRBV23-1; CDR3nt: TGCGCCAGCAGTCACCCCCCTCTAGCGGGGGCCACCCCGAGCTCCTACAATGAGCAGTTCTTC; CDR3aa: CASSHPPLAGATPSSYNEQFF
j_gene: TRBJ1-1; d_gene: TRBD1; abundance: few; v_gene: TRBV28; CDR3nt: TGTGCCAGCAGCTCCACTGGGACAGTGAACACTGAAGCTTTCTTT; CDR3aa: CASSSTGTVNTEAFF
j_gene: TRBJ2-2; d_gene: -; abundance: -; v_gene: TRBV2; CDR3nt: TGTGCCAGCAGTCCCCTGGTCGGCGGGGAGCTGTTTTTT; CDR3aa: CASSPLVGGELFF
j_gene: TRBJ1-3; d_gene: TRBD1; abundance: -; v_gene: TRBV2; CDR3nt: TGTGCCAGCAGTTATACGACAGGGGGTATAAACACCATATATTTT; CDR3aa: CASSYTTGGINTIYF
j_gene: TRBJ1-5; d_gene: -; abundance: few; v_gene: TRBV19; CDR3nt: TGTGCCAGTAGTATTACCGGGGGCAATCAGCCCCAGCATTTT; CDR3aa: CASSITGGNQPQHF
j_gene: TRBJ2-5; d_gene: TRBD1; abundance: -; v_gene: TRBV4-1; CDR3nt: TGCGCCAGCAGCCCCTACGAGGACAGGGGGCTAAATAGAGAGACCCAGTACTTC; CDR3aa: CASSPYEDRGLNRETQYF
j_gene: TRBJ2-2; d_gene: -; abundance: -; v_gene: TRBV19; CDR3nt: TGTGCCAGTAGTATTTACGGTACCGGGGAGCTGTTTTTT; CDR3aa: CASSIYGTGELFF
j_gene: TRBJ1-3; d_gene: TRBD1; abundance: -; v_gene: TRBV4-1; CDR3nt: TGCGCCAGCAGCCAAGAACAGGGGAGTCATTCTGGAAACACCATATATTTT; CDR3aa: CASSQEQGSHSGNTIYF
j_gene: TRBJ2-2; d_gene: TRBD2; abundance: -; v_gene: TRBV28; CDR3nt: TGTGCCAGCAGCCCTCCCGGGGGGGCGGAAACCGGGGAGCTGTTTTTT; CDR3aa: CASSPPGGAETGELFF
j_gene: TRBJ1-3; d_gene: -; abundance: -; v_gene: TRBV6-6; CDR3nt: TGTGCCAGCAGGAGGGAGACTGGAAACACCATATATTTT; CDR3aa: CASRRETGNTIYF
j_gene: TRBJ1-1; d_gene: -; abundance: -; v_gene: TRBV9; CDR3nt: TGTGCCAGCAGCGGCAGACAGGCGGGCGAAGCTTTCTTT; CDR3aa: CASSGRQAGEAFF
j_gene: TRBJ1-5; d_gene: -; abundance: -; v_gene: TRBV28; CDR3nt: TGTGCCAGCAGCGCCGGGTTTCAATCCTATAATCAGCCCCAGCATTTT; CDR3aa: CASSAGFQSYNQPQHF